These T cell receptor beta chains were read from a single sample in a study of beta chain features in type 1 diabetes. Only in-frame clones appear in the TCRdb table, and some are missing; sequencing was by immunoSEQ multiplex PCR. The profile shows more than 250,000 clones, about 15% of them singletons. Sequencing used naive CD4+ T cells from blood. Receptors originate from a man younger than 35 with type 1 diabetes. CDR3s include the opening cysteine and the closing phenylalanine or tryptophan. D genes are given only for firm matches. The listing skips clone size in some rows; elsewhere it reads once, few, many or a size class.

j_gene,v_gene,d_gene,abundance,CDR3aa,CDR3nt
TRBJ2-5,TRBV11-2,TRBD2,NA,CASSLLGGGYQETQYF,TGTGCCAGCAGCCTGCTGGGCGGGGGGTACCAAGAGACCCAGTACTTC
TRBJ2-1,TRBV7-2,TRBD2,few,CASSLVGWTSLNEQFF,TGTGCCAGCAGCTTAGTGGGGTGGACTAGCTTAAATGAGCAGTTCTTC
TRBJ2-7,TRBV5-1,TRBD1,NA,CASSAGQGMNEQYF,TGCGCCAGCAGCGCGGGACAGGGGATGAACGAGCAGTACTTC
TRBJ1-1,TRBV2,NA,few,CASRETGLGEAFF,TGTGCCAGCAGGGAAACAGGGCTTGGGGAAGCTTTCTTT
TRBJ2-2,TRBV5-6,NA,NA,CASSLQGGYAGELFF,TGTGCCAGCAGCTTGCAGGGTGGTTACGCCGGGGAGCTGTTTTTT
TRBJ2-3,TRBV5-5,TRBD2,NA,CASSLASGGERTQYF,TGTGCCAGCAGCTTGGCCAGCGGGGGGGAGAGGACGCAGTATTTT
TRBJ1-6,TRBV28,TRBD1,NA,CASSPGQVVYNSPLHF,TGTGCCAGCAGCCCCGGACAGGTCGTTTATAATTCACCCCTCCACTTT
TRBJ2-1,TRBV27,NA,few,CASSLMGGEQFF,TGTGCCAGCAGTTTGATGGGGGGAGAGCAGTTCTTC
TRBJ1-5,TRBV6-5,NA,few,CASSYGEGGQPQHF,TGTGCCAGCAGTTACGGGGAGGGGGGTCAGCCCCAGCATTTT
TRBJ2-7,TRBV14,NA,NA,CASSQGGHGEQYF,TGTGCCAGCAGCCAAGGAGGTCATGGCGAGCAGTACTTC
TRBJ2-3,TRBV5-6,NA,few,CASSFRGLGTDTQYF,TGTGCCAGCAGCTTCAGAGGGTTGGGGACAGATACGCAGTATTTT
TRBJ1-2,TRBV19,NA,few,CASITDNSRGSNYGYTF,TGTGCCAGTATCACCGATAACTCCAGAGGATCTAACTATGGCTACACCTTC
TRBJ1-1,TRBV25-1,TRBD1,NA,CASSTISRTGGNTEAFF,TGTGCCAGCAGCACCATCTCTCGGACAGGGGGAAACACTGAAGCTTTCTTT
TRBJ2-3,TRBV27,NA,few,CASSFLIPPF,TGTGCCAGCAGCTTCCTAATTCCTCCTTTT
TRBJ2-7,TRBV19,NA,once,CASSAQTPLEQYF,TGTGCCAGTAGTGCCCAGACTCCTCTGGAGCAGTACTTC
TRBJ2-5,TRBV7-2,TRBD2,few,CASSRAGGSQETQYF,TGTGCCAGCAGCCGAGCGGGGGGAAGCCAAGAGACCCAGTACTTC
TRBJ2-7,TRBV28,NA,few,CASESSNTPEQYF,TGTGCCAGCGAATCATCCAATACACCAGAGCAGTACTTC
TRBJ2-1,TRBV29-1,TRBD1,NA,CSVEPRDSLYNEQFF,TGCAGCGTTGAACCCCGGGACAGCCTTTACAATGAGCAGTTCTTC
TRBJ1-2,TRBV28,TRBD1,few,CASSPGQDPIGYTF,TGTGCCAGCAGCCCGGGACAGGATCCTATTGGCTACACCTTC
TRBJ2-7,TRBV28,TRBD2,few,CASRAGGSSYEQYF,TGTGCCAGCAGGGCGGGCGGGAGCTCCTACGAGCAGTACTTC
TRBJ2-1,TRBV19,NA,few,CASSGSRYNEQFF,TGTGCCAGTAGCGGGTCCCGATACAATGAGCAGTTCTTC
TRBJ2-7,TRBV6-4,NA,NA,CASSDSARGRHEQYF,TGTGCCAGCAGTGACTCGGCAAGGGGTCGCCACGAGCAGTACTTC
TRBJ1-2,TRBV18,NA,NA,CASSQQGFGYTF,TGTGCCAGCTCACAACAGGGCTTTGGCTACACCTTC
TRBJ1-2,TRBV15,TRBD1,few,CATSRDQGARYGYTF,TGTGCCACCAGCAGAGATCAGGGGGCTCGATATGGCTACACCTTC
TRBJ2-3,TRBV5-1,TRBD2,few,CASSRTSEVTDTQYF,TGCGCCAGCAGCCGGACTAGCGAAGTCACAGATACGCAGTATTTT
TRBJ2-5,TRBV5-4,TRBD1,NA,CASSLGSGGRETQYF,TGTGCCAGCAGCTTGGGGTCAGGGGGCCGGGAGACCCAGTACTTC
TRBJ2-7,TRBV7-2,TRBD1,few,CASSSWGRTGGSYEQYF,TGTGCCAGCAGCTCGTGGGGGAGGACAGGGGGTTCCTACGAGCAGTACTTC
TRBJ1-4,TRBV9,NA,few,CASSRGSQLGNEKLFF,TGTGCCAGCAGCAGGGGTTCCCAGCTGGGTAATGAAAAACTGTTTTTT
TRBJ1-3,TRBV9,NA,NA,CASSVDRAGNTIYF,TGTGCCAGCAGCGTAGACAGGGCTGGAAACACCATATATTTT
TRBJ2-7,TRBV30,NA,few,CARRDSYSYEQYF,TGTGCCCGGAGGGACAGCTACTCCTACGAGCAGTACTTC